A single sample gave rise to the 31 T cell receptor beta chains below, sequenced in a study of cytomegalovirus exposure and HLA in healthy donors. The primer mix had 60 Vbeta and 13 Jbeta primers. Produced via immunoSEQ multiplex PCR; TCRdb's table is partial and in-frame only. The profile covers some 140,000 clones, with about four fifths appearing a single time and around 1.3% taken by the ten largest. The sample was PBMCs. The receptor source for this set is a woman aged 40 to 50 in good health and CMV-seronegative.

This chain links TRBV25-1 with TRBJ1-5; D remains ambiguous. The germline gives CDR1 MGHDK, CDR2 SYGVNS. V was cut by 7 bases and J by 8 bases, with 9 bases left in between. The CDR3 consists of 11 residues. This CDR3 reads CASTPREPQHF. Written as DNA, the CDR3 is TGTGCCAGCACACCCCGGGAGCCCCAGCATTTT.

About this clone itself: The junction departs from the called germline gene at one end, perhaps through a read error. This chain links TRBV7-7 with TRBJ2-5; D is unclear. From germline, CDR1 is SSHAT and CDR2 FNYEAQ (reference sequence). The CDR3 extends over 13 amino acids. This CDR3 is CASSLDPEETQYF. CDR3 nucleotide sequence: TGTGCTAGCAGCTTAGACCCCGAGGAGACCCAGTACTTC.

The chain has TRBV10-3 and TRBJ2-1; D is unresolved. The V end lost 8 bases, the J end lost 4 bases, and 12 bases lay between the germline ends. The CDR3 has 13 amino acids. Germline V lookup: CDR1 ENHRY, CDR2 SYGVKD. CDR3 loop: CAISFDTYNEQFF. The DNA of the CDR3 is TGTGCCATCTCTTTCGACACGTACAATGAGCAGTTCTTC.

A few counts support this clone. The chain joins TRBV5-4 to TRBJ1-1; 9 nucleotides line up with TRBD1. Losses at the gene ends were 4 bases for V and 4 bases for J; bases not matched to a gene: 11. The CDR3 sequence is 16 residues long. The germline V gene encodes CDR1 SGHNT and CDR2 YYREEE (reference sequence). This CDR3 reads CASSPGQGIRSTEAFF. DNA for the CDR3: TGTGCCAGCAGCCCCGGACAGGGGATCAGGAGCACTGAAGCTTTCTTT.

This chain links TRBV11-2 with TRBJ1-1; 7 positions match TRBD1. J was trimmed by 8 bases and V by 5 bases; bases with no gene match: 5. The CDR3 runs to 12 residues. Germline loops: CDR1 SGHAT, CDR2 FQNNGV. CDR3 protein: CASSPRDSEAFF. The CDR3 coding sequence is TGTGCCAGCAGCCCGCGGGACAGCGAAGCTTTCTTT. Supplemented by reference TRBV11-2 and TRBJ1-1, the full variable domain reads EAGVAQSPRYKIIEKRQSVAFWCNPISGHATLYWYQQILGQGPKLLIQFQNNGVVDDSQLPKDRFSAERLKGVDSTLKIQPAKLEDSAVYLCASSPRDSEAFFGQGTRLTVV.

This clone was seen once. The chain has TRBV7-9 and TRBJ2-4; D gene ambiguous. Germline V CDR1 and CDR2: SEHNR, FQNEAQ (reference sequence). V was cut by 8 bases and J by 5 bases, with 7 bases left in between. The CDR3 is made up of 11 amino acids. CDR3 loop: CASGRENIQYF. CDR3 bases: TGTGCCAGCGGTCGGGAAAACATTCAGTACTTC.

This clone has a handful of counts. The chain links TRBV5-1 to TRBJ2-2; 9 positions match TRBD1. Trimming at V came to 5 bases and at J to 5 bases, leaving 10 bases not matched to a gene. The CDR3 has 16 amino acids. CDR1 is SGHRS, CDR2 YFSETQ, per germline. The CDR3 coding sequence is TGCGCCAGCAGAAGATTTACCGGGACAGGGACCGGGGAGCTGTTTTTT. Translating gives CASRRFTGTGTGELFF.

The chain joins TRBV5-8 to TRBJ2-1, with 10 bases identical to TRBD2. V lost 0 bases and J lost 5; bases outside the gene matches: 11. The CDR3 has 18 residues. Germline-derived CDR1 and CDR2 are SGHTS and YDEGEE. In DNA, the CDR3 is TGTGCCAGCAGCTTGGTATTGGCTAGCGGGGGCCTGAACAATGAGCAGTTCTTC. Protein product: CASSLVLASGGLNNEQFF.

This clone has a single count. The V call is TRBV2, the J call TRBJ1-1, with a weak D call TRBD1 (5 bases). Trimming took 2 bases from V and 5 from J, leaving 12 bases between them. The CDR3 length is 14 residues. The germline gives CDR1 SNHLY, CDR2 FYNNEI. The CDR3 sequence: CASSERGAATEAFF. CDR3 sequence (DNA): TGTGCCAGCAGTGAAAGGGGCGCGGCGACTGAAGCTTTCTTT.

As for this clone: Germline and junction disagree at one end, which may indicate a read error. J is TRBJ2-7 and V is TRBV6-5, with D possibly being TRBD2 (6 bases). CDR1 is MNHEY and CDR2 is SVGAGI in the germline V gene. The CDR3 length is 16 residues. The CDR3 region is CASSYSIAGLSHEQYF. In DNA form, the CDR3 reads TGTGCCAGCAGTTACTCGATCGCGGGGCTCTCCCACGAGCAGTACTTC.

This rearrangement joins TRBV6-5 to TRBJ2-7; 9 nucleotides match TRBD2. CDR3 length equals 14 residues. After removal of 6 bases from V and 5 bases from J, the junction contained 8 bases not matched to a gene. CDR1 and CDR2 (germline): MNHEY, SVGAGI. The CDR3 coding sequence is TGTGCCAGCAGCCCGGGACTAGCTCGTGACGAGCAGTACTTC. Protein sequence: CASSPGLARDEQYF.

The chain links TRBV4-3 to TRBJ2-7, with D perhaps matching TRBD1 (6 bases). CDR1 and CDR2 from the germline V gene are LGHNA and YSLEER. Trimming cost V 4 bases and J 6 bases, with 16 bases left between them. The CDR3 runs 14 residues. CDR3 nucleotides: TGCGCCAGCAGCCGTTCGGCAGGGGCCTTCGAGCAGTACTTC. Protein product: CASSRSAGAFEQYF.

The chain carries TRBV27 and TRBJ2-7; 12 bases fit TRBD2. Germline V gene data show CDR1 as MNHEY and CDR2 as SMNVEV (reference sequence). The CDR3 runs to 16 residues. V dropped 1 base and J dropped 7; count of bases not matched to a gene: 8. The CDR3 coding sequence is TGTGCCAGCAGTTTATGGGCTAGCGGGGGGGAAGTGGAGCAGTACTTC. Residues: CASSLWASGGEVEQYF.

V and J are TRBV19 and TRBJ1-1; D ambiguous. Looked up from germline, CDR1 is LNHDA and CDR2 is SQIVND (reference sequence). The CDR3 contains 14 residues. Trimming left V 2 bases short and J 3 bases short, with 10 bases between. CDR3 loop: CASSISREHTEAFF. DNA of the CDR3: TGTGCCAGTAGTATATCGAGGGAACACACTGAAGCTTTCTTT.

This clone was found once. The genes are TRBV4-2 and TRBJ2-5; perhaps TRBD2 as D (6 bases). The CDR3 consists of 15 residues. Trimming cost V 0 bases and J 5 bases, with 13 bases left between them. Germline-derived CDR1 and CDR2 are LGHNA and YNFKEQ. The CDR3 DNA sequence: TGTGCCAGCAGCCAAGATAGGAGGGCTACGGAGACCCAGTACTTC. As protein: CASSQDRRATETQYF.

This clone was seen just once. The gene calls are TRBV10-3 and TRBJ2-7; 7 nucleotides match TRBD2. V lost 4 bases, J lost 6 bases, and 9 bases stayed unmatched. The germline V gene has CDR1 ENHRY and CDR2 SYGVKD. This CDR3 region has 14 residues. The CDR3 here is CAISAAGSLAEQYF. In DNA form, the CDR3 reads TGTGCCATCAGTGCAGCGGGGTCCCTAGCCGAGCAGTACTTC.

V is TRBV5-1 and J is TRBJ2-2; TRBD1 agrees at 7 bases. The CDR3 spans 18 residues. The junction had 9 bases not matched to a gene; V was cut back by 0 bases and J by 1 base. Germline-derived CDR1 and CDR2 are SGHRS and YFSETQ. This CDR3 reads CASSLAAGGYVNTGELFF. In DNA, the CDR3 is TGCGCCAGCAGCTTGGCGGCAGGGGGTTATGTGAACACCGGGGAGCTGTTTTTT.

This rearrangement joins TRBV6-4 to TRBJ1-2; D call uncertain. V lost 0 bases and J lost 8, with 10 bases in between. The length of the CDR3 is 13 residues. Per germline, CDR1 MRHNA and CDR2 SNTAGT. The CDR3 nucleotides read TGTGCCAGCAGTGACTCCGGTGAGGGCGGCTACACCTTC. Residues: CASSDSGEGGYTF.

The genes are TRBV30 and TRBJ2-5; possible D gene TRBD1, 5 bases. Germline CDR1 reads GTSNPN; CDR2 reads SVGIG (reference sequence). Trimming left V 3 bases short and J 5 bases short, with 13 bases between. The CDR3 is 13 amino acids. The CDR3 sequence: CAWRPTARETQYF. The DNA of the CDR3 is TGTGCCTGGAGGCCGACAGCTCGGGAGACCCAGTACTTC.

This clone was detected once. V gene TRBV6-5 combines with J gene TRBJ2-3; D unresolved. The CDR3 is 13 amino acids. Germline V gene data show CDR1 as MNHEY and CDR2 as SVGAGI. V dropped 0 bases and J dropped 5 bases, with 6 bases sitting between them. This chain's CDR3 is CASSYSSVDTQYF. The CDR3, as DNA: TGTGCCAGCAGTTACTCCTCGGTAGATACGCAGTATTTT.

The chain is built from TRBV7-9 and TRBJ2-3; no clear D. The V and J ends lost 5 bases and 7 bases respectively, with 10 bases between them. Germline lookup yields CDR1 SEHNR and CDR2 FQNEAQ (reference sequence). This CDR3 region has 12 residues. The CDR3 protein is CASSPRQNTQYF. Here the CDR3 DNA reads TGTGCCAGCAGCCCTAGGCAAAATACGCAGTATTTT. The whole variable domain, remainder taken from reference TRBV7-9 and TRBJ2-3, is DTGVSQNPRHKITKRGQNVTFRCDPISEHNRLYWYRQTLGQGPEFLTYFQNEAQLEKSRLLSDRFSAERPKGSFSTLEIQRTEQGDSAMYLCASSPRQNTQYFGPGTRLTVL.

The J gene is TRBJ2-1, the V gene TRBV29-1; D is undetermined. V was pared by 2 bases and J by 4 bases, with 3 bases between. The CDR3 contains 11 residues. Germline V gene sequence: CDR1 SQVTM, CDR2 ANQGSEA. The chain's CDR3 is CSVELYNEQFF. The CDR3 DNA sequence: TGCAGCGTTGAACTTTACAATGAGCAGTTCTTC.

V gene TRBV27 combines with J gene TRBJ1-2; TRBD1 aligns across 7 bases. The CDR3 is made up of 15 amino acids. The junction had 8 bases not matched to a gene; V was cut back by 5 bases and J by 2 bases. Germline V gene lookup returns CDR1 MNHEY and CDR2 SMNVEV (reference sequence). CDR3 DNA: TGTGCCAGCAGTCCTAGACAGGGAGGCAACTATGGCTACACCTTC. Amino acids: CASSPRQGGNYGYTF.

This chain links TRBV19 with TRBJ2-6; no firm D call. The germline V and J ends were trimmed by 7 bases and 0 bases, with 25 bases remaining between them. From germline, CDR1 is LNHDA and CDR2 SQIVND (reference sequence). This CDR3 is 20 amino acids long. This CDR3 reads CASTRKPLGRSDSGANVLTF. For the CDR3, the DNA is TGTGCCAGTACCAGAAAGCCTTTGGGCAGGTCAGACTCTGGGGCCAACGTCCTGACTTTC.

The chain joins TRBV5-5 to TRBJ1-2, with D possibly matching TRBD1 (6 bases). The ends were cut back, 3 bases at V and 7 bases at J, with 10 bases in the middle. CDR3 length equals 12 residues. CDR1 and CDR2 from the germline V gene are SGHKS and YYEKEE (reference sequence). The CDR3 nucleotides read TGTGCCAGCAGCTGGGGGGGCCTTGGCTACACCTTC. Translation gives CASSWGGLGYTF.

The rearrangement joins TRBV5-1 to TRBJ2-2, with 10 nucleotides matching TRBD1. V was pared by 4 bases and J by 1 base, with 4 bases of the junction left unmatched. There are 16 residues in the CDR3. Germline CDR1 and CDR2: SGHRS and YFSETQ. The chain's CDR3 is CASSRWDRGNTGELFF. In DNA, the CDR3 is TGCGCCAGCAGCCGATGGGACAGGGGGAACACCGGGGAGCTGTTTTTT.

J is TRBJ1-1 and V is TRBV6-5; 7 bases fit TRBD1. Germline V lookup: CDR1 MNHEY, CDR2 SVGAGI. V lost 0 bases to trimming and J lost 4 bases; unmatched junction nucleotides: 2. The CDR3 spans 14 residues. CDR3 nucleotide sequence: TGTGCCAGCAGTTACTCTACAGGGGTCACTGAAGCTTTCTTT. It translates to CASSYSTGVTEAFF.

The V and J genes are TRBV7-2 and TRBJ2-6; D unresolved. The V gene's germline CDR1 is SGHTA and CDR2 FQGNSA. This CDR3 is 15 amino acids long. The V end lost 1 base, the J end lost 0 bases, and 4 bases lay between the germline ends. The CDR3 DNA reads as TGTGCCAGCAGCTTAGGCAGCTCTGGGGCCAACGTCCTGACTTTC. It is translated as CASSLGSSGANVLTF. The full variable domain, its missing parts supplied by reference TRBV7-2 and TRBJ2-6, is GAGVSQSPSNKVTEKGKDVELRCDPISGHTALYWYRQSLGQGLEFLIYFQGNSAPDKSGLPSDRFSAERTGGSVSTLTIQRTQQEDSAVYLCASSLGSSGANVLTFGAGSRLTVL.

This clone was observed many times. The chain recombines TRBV6-1 with TRBJ1-2; 7 positions agree with TRBD1. The trim removed 4 bases at V and 12 bases at J, leaving 5 bases unmatched. The CDR3 sequence is 11 residues long. The germline V gene encodes CDR1 MNHNS and CDR2 SASEGT. CDR3 in amino acids: CASSGLDRHTF. For the CDR3, the DNA is TGTGCCAGCAGTGGCCTGGACAGGCACACCTTC.

The chain carries TRBV28 and TRBJ2-7; 7 bases match TRBD1. The CDR3 length is 16 residues. Germline values: CDR1 MDHEN, CDR2 SYDVKM. The ends lost 5 bases at V and 3 bases at J; junction bases unmatched: 13. CDR3 in amino acids: CASSLDRHRGGYEQYF. In DNA form, the CDR3 reads TGTGCCAGCAGTCTCGACCGTCACAGGGGCGGCTACGAGCAGTACTTC.

The chain carries TRBV19 and TRBJ1-2, with D tentatively TRBD1 (5 bases). V lost 4 bases, J lost 0 bases, and 6 bases lay in between. The germline V gene encodes CDR1 LNHDA and CDR2 SQIVND (reference sequence). The CDR3 is 13 amino acids. The CDR3 is CASSKTANYGYTF. The CDR3 DNA reads TGTGCCAGTAGTAAGACAGCTAACTATGGCTACACCTTC.